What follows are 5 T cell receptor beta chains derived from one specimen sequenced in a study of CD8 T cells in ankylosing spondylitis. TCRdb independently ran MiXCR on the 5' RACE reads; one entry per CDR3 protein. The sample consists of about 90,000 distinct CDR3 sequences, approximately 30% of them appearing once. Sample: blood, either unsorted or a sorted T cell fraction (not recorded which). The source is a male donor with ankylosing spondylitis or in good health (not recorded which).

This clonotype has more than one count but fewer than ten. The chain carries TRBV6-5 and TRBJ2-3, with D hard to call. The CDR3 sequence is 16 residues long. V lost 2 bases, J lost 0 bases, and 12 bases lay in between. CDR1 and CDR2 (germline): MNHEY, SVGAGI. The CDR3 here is CASSYLGGSSTDTQYF. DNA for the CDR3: TGTGCCAGCAGTTACCTCGGCGGATCTAGCACAGATACGCAGTATTTT.

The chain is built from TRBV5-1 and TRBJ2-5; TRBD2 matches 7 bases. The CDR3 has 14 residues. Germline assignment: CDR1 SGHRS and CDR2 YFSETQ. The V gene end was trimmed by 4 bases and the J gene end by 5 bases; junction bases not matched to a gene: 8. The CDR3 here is CASSPTSWVETQYF. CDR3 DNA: TGCGCCAGCAGCCCGACTAGCTGGGTGGAGACCCAGTACTTC.

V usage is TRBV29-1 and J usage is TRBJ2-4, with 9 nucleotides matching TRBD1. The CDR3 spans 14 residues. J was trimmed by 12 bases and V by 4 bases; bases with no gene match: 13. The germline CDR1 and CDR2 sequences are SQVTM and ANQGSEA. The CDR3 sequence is CSVGGPGQGFPQYF. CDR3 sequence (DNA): TGCAGCGTTGGGGGACCGGGACAGGGATTTCCTCAGTACTTC.

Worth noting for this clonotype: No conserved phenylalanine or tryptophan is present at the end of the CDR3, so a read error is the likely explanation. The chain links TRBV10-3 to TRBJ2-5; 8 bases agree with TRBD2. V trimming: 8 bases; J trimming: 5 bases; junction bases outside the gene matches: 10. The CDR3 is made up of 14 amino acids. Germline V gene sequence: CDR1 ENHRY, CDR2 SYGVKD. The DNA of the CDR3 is TGTGCCATCGGGGAAGCGGGAGTATTCGAGACCCAGTACTTG. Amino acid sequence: CAIGEAGVFETQYL.

The CDR3 reads CASSFPRQGDETQYF. CDR3 nucleotides: TGTGCCAGCAGCTTCCCCCGACAGGGGGATGAGACCCAGTACTTC. The chain joins TRBV7-2 to TRBJ2-5; 9 bases agree with TRBD1. CDR3 size: 15 residues. V lost 3 bases to trimming and J lost 5 bases; unmatched junction nucleotides: 7. Germline V gene data show CDR1 as SGHTA and CDR2 as FQGNSA.